Presented here are 18 T cell receptor beta chains from one specimen sequenced in a study of blood T cell repertoires in COVID-19. The repertoire was sequenced with immunoSEQ multiplex PCR; TCRdb's copy has only in-frame clones and lacks some. The sample includes approximately 54,000 clones, about 84% of them seen just once. Input material: peripheral blood. These receptors all come from a human donor in a cohort sampled during active COVID-19.

V gene TRBV6-6 combines with J gene TRBJ2-1, with D perhaps matching TRBD2 (5 bases). The V end lost 7 bases, the J end lost 1 base, and 14 bases lay between the germline ends. The CDR3 consists of 15 residues. Germline V gene data show CDR1 as MNHNY and CDR2 as SVGAGI (reference sequence). CDR3 coding DNA: TGTGCCAGCAATTCCTTAGCGTTTTCCTACAATGAGCAGTTCTTC. It codes for CASNSLAFSYNEQFF.

The chain has TRBV19 and TRBJ2-2, with 7 positions matching TRBD1. The CDR3 has 14 residues. From germline, CDR1 is LNHDA and CDR2 SQIVND (reference sequence). J was trimmed by 6 bases and V by 5 bases; bases with no gene match: 6. CDR3 loop: CASSDREYAGELFF. CDR3 coding DNA: TGTGCCAGTAGTGACAGGGAATACGCCGGGGAGCTGTTTTTT.

The chain recombines TRBV12-3 or TRBV12-4 with TRBJ2-1, with 8 positions matching TRBD1. The CDR3 runs to 11 residues. Trimming removed 5 bases from V and 13 bases from J; junction bases left unmatched: 4. This CDR3 reads CASSPGQGQFF. CDR3 nucleotide sequence: TGTGCCAGCAGTCCCGGACAGGGACAGTTCTTC.

A single count supports this clone. The chain joins TRBV7-9 to TRBJ2-3; 8 nucleotides agree with TRBD2. The germline V gene has CDR1 SEHNR and CDR2 FQNEAQ (reference sequence). This CDR3 comprises 15 residues. After removal of 5 bases from V and 2 bases from J, the junction contained 6 bases not matched to a gene. CDR3 loop: CASSILAVHTDTQYF. The CDR3 region has the DNA TGTGCCAGCAGCATACTAGCGGTTCACACAGATACGCAGTATTTT.

The J gene is TRBJ1-4, the V gene TRBV7-8; 8 bases are a match to TRBD1. The CDR3 totals 15 residues. V was clipped by 4 bases and J by 5 bases; unmatched bases: 6. Germline values: CDR1 SGHVS, CDR2 FQNEAQ. The CDR3 DNA reads as TGTGCCAGCAGCTCGACAGGGGCCCCGAATGAAAAACTGTTTTTT. It codes for CASSSTGAPNEKLFF.

J is TRBJ2-5 and V is TRBV6-1, with 8 bases matching TRBD2. Trimming took 2 bases from V and 5 from J; bases not matched to a gene: 13. Per the germline V gene, CDR1 is MNHNS and CDR2 is SASEGT. The CDR3 totals 17 residues. As DNA, the CDR3 is TGTGCCAGCAGTGAAAGGGGGGGCGTAGCGGGGTTGGAGACCCAGTACTTC. It specifies CASSERGGVAGLETQYF.

The chain combines TRBV10-3 with TRBJ2-1, with TRBD2 as a possible D gene (6 bases). The germline V gene encodes CDR1 ENHRY and CDR2 SYGVKD. The CDR3 loop spans 15 amino acids. Trimming left V 10 bases short and J 6 bases short, with 22 bases between. CDR3 nucleotide sequence: TGTGCCACCAGGGTTGGGGGGATGAGGATCAATGAGCAGTTCTTC. It codes for CATRVGGMRINEQFF.

V is TRBV9 and J is TRBJ2-1; 7 bases match TRBD1. In germline, CDR1 is SGDLS, CDR2 YYNGEE. V lost 3 bases, J lost 8 bases, and 23 bases stayed unmatched. The CDR3 is 19 amino acids. The CDR3 here is CASSAGMGAGQARWDEQFF. The CDR3 coding sequence is TGTGCCAGCAGCGCCGGGATGGGGGCTGGACAGGCCCGATGGGATGAGCAGTTCTTC. The variable domain in full, completed from reference TRBV9 and TRBJ2-1, reads DSGVTQTPKHLITATGQRVTLRCSPRSGDLSVYWYQQSLDQGLQFLIQYYNGEERAKGNILERFSAQQFPDLHSELNLSSLELGDSALYFCASSAGMGAGQARWDEQFFGPGTRLTVL.

The chain employs TRBV10-2 and TRBJ2-7; a possible D gene is TRBD2 (5 bases). V dropped 5 bases and J dropped 3 bases, with 17 bases sitting between them. Germline V gene data show CDR1 as WSHSY and CDR2 as SAAADI. The CDR3 has 15 amino acids. CDR3 DNA sequence: TGCGCCAGCAGTCCCAGACTCTCTGGAGGCTACGAGCAGTACTTC. Encoded protein: CASSPRLSGGYEQYF.

V and J are TRBV25-1 and TRBJ1-2, with TRBD1 as a possible D gene (6 bases). Looked up from germline, CDR1 is MGHDK and CDR2 is SYGVNS. V shed 5 bases and J shed 0 bases, with 10 bases lying between them. CDR3 size: 14 residues. CDR3 loop: CASSRGGSNYGYTF. As DNA, the CDR3 is TGTGCCAGCAGTAGAGGGGGATCTAACTATGGCTACACCTTC.

The V and J genes are TRBV5-4 and TRBJ1-1, with 8 bases that match TRBD1. The CDR3 contains 16 residues. Germline assignment: CDR1 SGHNT and CDR2 YYREEE (reference sequence). V was pared by 5 bases and J by 1 base, with 10 bases of the junction left unmatched. CDR3 coding DNA: TGTGCCAGCAGTTTAGACAGGGGACGCCCGAACACTGAAGCTTTCTTT. It codes for CASSLDRGRPNTEAFF.

The rearrangement uses TRBV6-2 or TRBV6-3 and TRBJ2-7; a weak D match, TRBD2 (6 bases). Germline V gene data show CDR1 as MNHEY and CDR2 as SVGEGT. This CDR3 is built from 16 residues. V was pared by 5 bases and J by 5 bases, with 22 bases between. CDR3 coding DNA: TGTGCCAGCAGTCACCCCCTGGTGCGGGATCGCAACGAGCAGTACTTC. Its protein is CASSHPLVRDRNEQYF.

The chain is built from TRBV19 and TRBJ2-2, with TRBD2 matching 7 bases. Germline CDR1 is LNHDA and CDR2 is SQIVND (reference sequence). V lost 7 bases, J lost 3 bases, and 5 bases stayed unmatched. The CDR3 covers 14 residues. The CDR3 DNA reads TGTGCCAGTATGAACCGGGAGGACACCGGGGAGCTGTTTTTT. It is translated as CASMNREDTGELFF.

The V gene is TRBV19, the J gene TRBJ1-6, with D maybe TRBD1 (5 bases). V was trimmed by 3 bases and J by 7 bases, leaving 13 bases between them. Germline-derived CDR1 and CDR2 are LNHDA and SQIVND (reference sequence). The length of the CDR3 is 15 residues. CDR3 DNA sequence: TGTGCCAGTAGTATTTTAGGGGCTGGGAATTCACCCCTCCACTTT. Protein: CASSILGAGNSPLHF.

The CDR3 reads CASSYDRVINEQYF. The CDR3 DNA reads as TGTGCCAGCAGCTACGACAGGGTAATCAACGAGCAGTACTTC. V is TRBV11-2 and J is TRBJ2-7, with 7 bases matching TRBD1. Germline CDR1 is SGHAT and CDR2 is FQNNGV. The V segment lost 4 bases and the J segment 5 bases; nucleotides outside the gene matches: 8. The CDR3 is 14 amino acids.

The rearrangement joins TRBV28 to TRBJ2-5, with TRBD2 matching 9 bases. V dropped 2 bases and J dropped 4; count of bases not matched to a gene: 5. The CDR3 sequence is 15 residues long. Germline loops: CDR1 MDHEN, CDR2 SYDVKM. The CDR3 region is CASSLGGRAVETQYF. The CDR3 bases are TGTGCCAGCAGTTTAGGCGGGAGGGCAGTAGAGACCCAGTACTTC.

This chain uses TRBV6-6 with TRBJ2-7, with 7 positions matching TRBD1. The ends lost 4 bases at V and 1 base at J; junction bases unmatched: 1. This CDR3 spans 13 amino acids. Germline V gene data show CDR1 as MNHNY and CDR2 as SVGAGI (reference sequence). The CDR3 coding sequence is TGTGCCAGCAGTTCGACAGGGTCCTACGAGCAGTACTTC. It encodes CASSSTGSYEQYF.

The V and J genes are TRBV10-3 and TRBJ1-2; D is undetermined. The V end was cut by 0 bases, the J end by 11 bases, with 13 bases between. Germline V gene lookup returns CDR1 ENHRY and CDR2 SYGVKD. CDR3 length: 13 residues. The CDR3 sequence is CAISESNTGVYTF. For the CDR3, the DNA is TGTGCCATCAGTGAGTCGAATACGGGTGTGTACACCTTC.